These 28 T cell receptor beta chains originate from one sample sequenced in a study of cytomegalovirus exposure and HLA in healthy donors. Method: immunoSEQ multiplex PCR; TCRdb's copy keeps in-frame clones and lacks some. The sample lists roughly 250,000 clones, 86% occurring once. The sequencing sample was made of PBMCs. The receptors derive from a woman in her 30s in good health and CMV-seropositive.

The gene calls are TRBV11-2 and TRBJ2-5; D is ambiguous. Trimming stripped 2 bases from V and 1 base from J, with 2 bases between. Germline V gene sequence: CDR1 SGHAT, CDR2 FQNNGV. CDR3 size: 12 residues. The CDR3 protein is CASSLLQETQYF. The CDR3, as DNA: TGTGCCAGCAGCTTACTCCAAGAGACCCAGTACTTC.

This chain connects TRBV6-1 to TRBJ1-2; D might be TRBD1 (5 bases). Germline V gives CDR1 MNHNS, CDR2 SASEGT. CDR3 length: 17 amino acids. Deletions cut 2 bases from V and 4 bases from J, with 20 bases between. In DNA form, the CDR3 reads TGTGCCAGCAGTGAACTTGCTCCCCCAGGGATCAGCTATGGCTACACCTTC. Its translation is CASSELAPPGISYGYTF.

The gene calls are TRBV4-1 and TRBJ1-2; D is undetermined. Germline CDR1 reads MGHRA; CDR2 reads YSYEKL. This CDR3 has 14 amino acids. Deletions cut 1 base from V and 6 bases from J, with 12 bases between. The CDR3 loop reads CASSQAASLDGYTF. The CDR3 coding sequence is TGCGCCAGCAGCCAAGCGGCCAGCCTAGATGGCTACACCTTC.

Regarding this clone: This sample also contains other DNA sequences that code for the same CDR3. This rearrangement joins TRBV10-3 to TRBJ1-1; 8 bases fit TRBD1. The J segment lost 2 bases and the V segment lost 3 bases, leaving 2 bases of the junction unmatched. The CDR3 length is 14 residues. Looked up from germline, CDR1 is ENHRY and CDR2 is SYGVKD. CDR3 DNA: TGTGCCATCAGTGAACAGGGGGTTAACACTGAAGCTTTCTTT. Translating gives CAISEQGVNTEAFF.

The rearrangement links TRBV11-3 to TRBJ1-3; weak D call: TRBD1 (5 bases). CDR3 length: 14 amino acids. V shed 4 bases and J shed 2 bases, with 9 bases lying between them. Germline-derived CDR1 and CDR2 are SGHNT and YENEEA. The CDR3 protein is CASSSGGTGNTIYF. DNA of the CDR3: TGTGCCAGCAGCTCGGGGGGTACTGGAAACACCATATATTTT.

The chain uses TRBV30 and TRBJ2-7, with D perhaps matching TRBD2 (6 bases). Between the trimmed V and J ends, which lost 2 bases and 4 bases, there was a span of 9 bases. Germline CDR1 GTSNPN, CDR2 SVGIG (reference sequence). This CDR3 contains 12 residues. Written as DNA, the CDR3 is TGTGCCTGGAGTAGCGGGCGGTACGAGCAGTACTTC. As protein: CAWSSGRYEQYF.

The chain is built from TRBV5-1 and TRBJ2-1, with TRBD2 as a possible D gene (5 bases). The germline CDR1 and CDR2 sequences are SGHRS and YFSETQ. Trimming left V 5 bases short and J 8 bases short, with 11 bases between. The CDR3 loop spans 12 amino acids. The CDR3 sequence is CASRGGSHEQFF. In DNA, the CDR3 is TGCGCCAGCAGGGGCGGGTCGCATGAGCAGTTCTTC.

The genes are TRBV4-1 and TRBJ1-4, with D perhaps matching TRBD1 (6 bases). Germline V CDR1 and CDR2: MGHRA, YSYEKL. CDR3 size: 14 residues. V was clipped by 6 bases and J by 5 bases, with 13 bases between them. CDR3 DNA sequence: TGCGCCAGCAGTGTCAAGGGGGGGAATGAAAAACTGTTTTTT. It yields the protein CASSVKGGNEKLFF.

The chain employs TRBV27 and TRBJ2-3, with 11 bases that match TRBD2. Germline CDR1 and CDR2: MNHEY and SMNVEV (reference sequence). V trimming: 5 bases; J trimming: 6 bases; junction bases outside the gene matches: 10. The CDR3 extends over 16 amino acids. The CDR3 bases are TGTGCCAGCAGTCCCGAACTAGCGGGAGCAGCTGATACGCAGTATTTT. Translating gives CASSPELAGAADTQYF.

This clone was recorded once. V gene TRBV5-6 combines with J gene TRBJ2-7; 12 bases match TRBD2. The germline V gene has CDR1 SGHDT and CDR2 YYEEEE. The CDR3 length is 17 residues. V gave up 0 bases and J gave up 1 base; unmatched junction bases: 5. The CDR3: CASSLATSGSKSYEQYF. CDR3 DNA sequence: TGTGCCAGCAGCTTGGCGACTAGCGGGAGTAAATCCTACGAGCAGTACTTC.

In its sample, this clone was seen once. The chain joins TRBV19 to TRBJ2-5; TRBD1 matches at 7 bases. V was clipped by 5 bases and J by 5 bases; unmatched bases: 11. The CDR3 runs 15 residues. Germline CDR1 and CDR2: LNHDA and SQIVND (reference sequence). The CDR3 sequence: CASSQPTGFRETQYF. CDR3 in DNA: TGTGCCAGTAGTCAACCGACAGGGTTTCGGGAGACCCAGTACTTC. The whole variable domain, filled in from reference TRBV19 and TRBJ2-5, reads DGGITQSPKYLFRKEGQNVTLSCEQNLNHDAMYWYRQDPGQGLRLIYYSQIVNDFQKGDIAEGYSVSREKKESFPLTVTSAQKNPTAFYLCASSQPTGFRETQYFGPGTRLLVL.

This rearrangement joins TRBV2 to TRBJ2-3; 11 bases are shared with TRBD2. Germline V gives CDR1 SNHLY, CDR2 FYNNEI. Trimming cost V 3 bases and J 4 bases; bases outside gene matches: 3. The CDR3 runs to 15 residues. The CDR3: CASSETSGTADTQYF. The CDR3 DNA reads as TGTGCCAGCAGTGAGACTAGCGGGACCGCAGATACGCAGTATTTT.

The CDR3: CASSLTRLAAREQFF. CDR3 bases: TGTGCCAGCAGTCTTACGAGACTAGCCGCCCGCGAGCAGTTCTTC. The chain couples TRBV27 to TRBJ2-1; 7 positions match TRBD2. This CDR3 has 15 amino acids. V gave up 5 bases and J gave up 10 bases; unmatched junction bases: 14. Germline CDR1 and CDR2: MNHEY and SMNVEV (reference sequence).

Judged by abundance, this clone is medium-sized. This rearrangement joins TRBV9 to TRBJ2-7; weak D call: TRBD1 (6 bases). The V gene's germline CDR1 is SGDLS and CDR2 YYNGEE. With 4 bases removed from V and 6 bases from J, the gap between germline ends came to 14 bases. CDR3 length: 13 amino acids. The CDR3 loop is CASSLMLGGEQYF. The CDR3 DNA reads TGTGCCAGCAGCCTCATGCTAGGGGGCGAGCAGTACTTC. Supplemented by reference TRBV9 and TRBJ2-7, the full variable domain reads DSGVTQTPKHLITATGQRVTLRCSPRSGDLSVYWYQQSLDQGLQFLIQYYNGEERAKGNILERFSAQQFPDLHSELNLSSLELGDSALYFCASSLMLGGEQYFGPGTRLTVT.

The chain couples TRBV9 to TRBJ2-3; D possibly corresponds to TRBD2 (6 bases). CDR3 length equals 14 residues. Germline CDR1 reads SGDLS; CDR2 reads YYNGEE. Between the trimmed V and J ends, which lost 4 bases and 4 bases, there was a span of 13 bases. The CDR3 nucleotides read TGTGCCAGCAGCTACCCGGGGAGGTCAGATACGCAGTATTTT. As protein: CASSYPGRSDTQYF.

This clone was seen just once. V and J are TRBV5-1 and TRBJ2-5; TRBD1 matches 8 bases. V lost 5 bases and J lost 2; bases outside the gene matches: 5. The germline gives CDR1 SGHRS, CDR2 YFSETQ. This CDR3 has 14 amino acids. CDR3 bases: TGCGCCAGCAGTCAGGGGGCGGCACAAGAGACCCAGTACTTC. As protein: CASSQGAAQETQYF.

This clone was found a few times. This chain links TRBV19 with TRBJ2-1; unclear D gene. Germline lookup yields CDR1 LNHDA and CDR2 SQIVND (reference sequence). The V and J ends lost 5 bases and 1 base respectively, with 15 bases between them. This CDR3 has 16 residues. CDR3 DNA: TGTGCCAGTAGTGGTCTGGGCTCCTCATCCTACAATGAGCAGTTCTTC. The encoded protein is CASSGLGSSSYNEQFF.

The rearrangement uses TRBV27 and TRBJ2-5, with 8 bases lining up with TRBD2. The germline CDR1 and CDR2 sequences are MNHEY and SMNVEV (reference sequence). CDR3 length: 16 residues. After removal of 3 bases from V and 1 base from J, the junction contained 7 bases not matched to a gene. As DNA, the CDR3 is TGTGCCAGCAGTTTCTCGACTAGCGCTCCCCAAGAGACCCAGTACTTC. This translates into CASSFSTSAPQETQYF.

The chain uses TRBV28 and TRBJ2-7; a weak D match, TRBD1 (6 bases). The V gene lost 6 bases and the J gene lost 3 bases, with 9 bases spanning the gap. This CDR3 is 12 amino acids long. The V gene's germline CDR1 is MDHEN and CDR2 SYDVKM. The DNA of the CDR3 is TGTGCCAGCAGACAGGGCCGCTACGAGCAGTACTTC. Its translation: CASRQGRYEQYF.

This rearrangement joins TRBV7-2 to TRBJ2-7; 14 bases fit TRBD2. The CDR3 has 15 amino acids. Trimming took 3 bases from V and 3 from J; bases not matched to a gene: 1. From germline, CDR1 is SGHTA and CDR2 FQGNSA. CDR3 loop: CASSLTSGRDYEQYF. CDR3 in DNA: TGTGCCAGCAGCTTGACTAGCGGGAGGGACTACGAGCAGTACTTC.

The chain links TRBV7-8 to TRBJ2-2, with D possibly TRBD2 on 6 matching bases. Germline V gene data show CDR1 as SGHVS and CDR2 as FQNEAQ. Trimming shortened V by 5 bases and J by 6 bases, and 19 bases separated the two germline ends. CDR3 length: 16 residues. The CDR3 protein is CASSRGRREVPGELFF. As DNA, the CDR3 is TGTGCCAGCAGCCGGGGTCGGCGGGAAGTTCCCGGGGAGCTGTTTTTT.

This rearrangement joins TRBV5-1 to TRBJ1-4; 7 bases line up with TRBD1. Germline CDR1 and CDR2: SGHRS and YFSETQ. CDR3 length: 14 amino acids. V lost 4 bases, J lost 5 bases, and 5 bases stayed unmatched. CDR3 nucleotides: TGCGCCAGCAGCCCCGGACAGGAAAATGAAAAACTGTTTTTT. It translates to CASSPGQENEKLFF.

The gene calls are TRBV30 and TRBJ1-2; 7 nucleotides align to TRBD1. The V segment lost 1 base and the J segment 8 bases; nucleotides outside the gene matches: 7. Looked up from germline, CDR1 is GTSNPN and CDR2 is SVGIG (reference sequence). The CDR3 is 13 amino acids. CDR3 bases: TGTGCCTGGAGTGAAGGGGGCGTCCGGGGCTACACCTTC. Protein product: CAWSEGGVRGYTF.

This clone was recorded once. This chain links TRBV9 with TRBJ2-2, with 8 bases identical to TRBD1. J lost 8 bases, V lost 0 bases, and 9 bases had no gene match. The CDR3 runs 16 residues. Germline lookup yields CDR1 SGDLS and CDR2 YYNGEE. The CDR3 DNA is TGTGCCAGCAGCGTAGCCGGGACAGGAGCTTCAGGGGAGCTGTTTTTT. It encodes CASSVAGTGASGELFF.

The chain joins TRBV27 to TRBJ1-5; no clear D gene. V shed 3 bases and J shed 4 bases, with 7 bases lying between them. The CDR3 covers 13 residues. Per germline, CDR1 MNHEY and CDR2 SMNVEV (reference sequence). Here the CDR3 DNA reads TGTGCCAGCAGTTTTGGGAGAAATCAGCCCCAGCATTTT. Protein product: CASSFGRNQPQHF.

The genes are TRBV2 and TRBJ2-7, with 9 nucleotides matching TRBD1. Germline CDR1 SNHLY, CDR2 FYNNEI. The CDR3 has 15 amino acids. Trimming removed 7 bases from V and 4 bases from J; junction bases left unmatched: 11. CDR3 sequence reads: CASMVFRDRAYEQYF. DNA for the CDR3: TGTGCCAGCATGGTTTTTCGGGACAGGGCGTACGAGCAGTACTTC. The complete variable domain, with remaining parts taken from reference TRBV2 and TRBJ2-7, reads EPEVTQTPSHQVTQMGQEVILRCVPISNHLYFYWYRQILGQKVEFLVSFYNNEISEKSEIFDDQFSVERPDGSNFTLKIRSTKLEDSAMYFCASMVFRDRAYEQYFGPGTRLTVT.

This chain joins TRBV13 and TRBJ2-6, with TRBD1 identical over 8 bases. From germline, CDR1 is PRHDT and CDR2 FYEKMQ (reference sequence). The CDR3 is 17 residues long. V dropped 5 bases and J dropped 3; count of bases not matched to a gene: 9. The chain's CDR3 is CASSNSQGVGGANVLTF. CDR3 nucleotides: TGTGCCAGCAGCAATTCACAGGGGGTTGGTGGGGCCAACGTCCTGACTTTC.

This clone has a single count. The junction differs from germline at one of its ends, possibly a read error. This chain joins TRBV27 and TRBJ2-2; 8 bases line up with TRBD2. Germline assignment: CDR1 MNHEY and CDR2 SMNVEV (reference sequence). This CDR3 has 16 residues. The CDR3 DNA is TGTGCCAGCAGTCTATCGGGACTAGTGGACACCGGGGAGCTGTTTTTT. Protein sequence: CASSLSGLVDTGELFF.